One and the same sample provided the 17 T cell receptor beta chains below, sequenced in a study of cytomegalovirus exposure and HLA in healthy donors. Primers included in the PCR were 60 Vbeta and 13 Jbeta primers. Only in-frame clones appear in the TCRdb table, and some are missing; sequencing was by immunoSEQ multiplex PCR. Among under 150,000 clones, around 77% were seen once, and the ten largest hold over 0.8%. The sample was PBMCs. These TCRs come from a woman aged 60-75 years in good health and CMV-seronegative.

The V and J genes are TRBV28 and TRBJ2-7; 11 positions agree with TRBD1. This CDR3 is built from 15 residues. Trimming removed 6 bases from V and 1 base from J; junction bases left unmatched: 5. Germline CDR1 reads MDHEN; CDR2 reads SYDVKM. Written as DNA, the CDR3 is TGTGCCAGCAGAGGGACAGGGGGTCCTTCCTACGAGCAGTACTTC. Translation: CASRGTGGPSYEQYF.

The CDR3 region has the DNA TGTGCCAGCAGCGTCGACAGGGGCTTCTACGAGCAGTACTTC. It translates to CASSVDRGFYEQYF. The chain has TRBV7-6 and TRBJ2-7, with 8 nucleotides matching TRBD1. Per germline, CDR1 SGHVS and CDR2 FNYEAQ. The CDR3 totals 14 residues. The junction had 6 bases not matched to a gene; V was cut back by 5 bases and J by 3 bases.

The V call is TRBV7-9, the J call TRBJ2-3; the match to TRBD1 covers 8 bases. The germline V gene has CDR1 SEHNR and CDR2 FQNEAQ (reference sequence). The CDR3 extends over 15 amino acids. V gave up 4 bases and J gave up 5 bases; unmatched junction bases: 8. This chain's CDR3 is CASSSQGAPLDTQYF. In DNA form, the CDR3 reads TGTGCCAGCAGCTCGCAGGGGGCGCCCTTAGATACGCAGTATTTT. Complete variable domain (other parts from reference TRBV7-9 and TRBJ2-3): DTGVSQNPRHKITKRGQNVTFRCDPISEHNRLYWYRQTLGQGPEFLTYFQNEAQLEKSRLLSDRFSAERPKGSFSTLEIQRTEQGDSAMYLCASSSQGAPLDTQYFGPGTRLTVL.

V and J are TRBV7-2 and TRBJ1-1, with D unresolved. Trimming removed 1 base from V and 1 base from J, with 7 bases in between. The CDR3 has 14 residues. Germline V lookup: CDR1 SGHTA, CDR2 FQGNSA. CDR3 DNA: TGTGCCAGCAGCTTAGTGGCCAGGAACACTGAAGCTTTCTTT. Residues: CASSLVARNTEAFF.

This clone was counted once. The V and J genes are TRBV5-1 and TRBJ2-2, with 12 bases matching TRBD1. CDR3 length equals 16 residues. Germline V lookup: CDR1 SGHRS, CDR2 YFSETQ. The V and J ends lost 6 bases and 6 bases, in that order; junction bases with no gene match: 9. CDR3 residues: CASTQAGTGGPGELFF. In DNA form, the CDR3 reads TGCGCCAGCACCCAGGCCGGGACAGGGGGCCCCGGGGAGCTGTTTTTT.

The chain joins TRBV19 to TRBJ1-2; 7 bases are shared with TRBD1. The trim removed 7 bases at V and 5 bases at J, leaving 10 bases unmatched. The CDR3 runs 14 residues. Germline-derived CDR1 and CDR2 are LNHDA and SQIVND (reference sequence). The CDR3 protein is CASIQAGRGYGYTF. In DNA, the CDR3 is TGTGCCAGTATTCAGGCCGGCAGGGGGTATGGCTACACCTTC. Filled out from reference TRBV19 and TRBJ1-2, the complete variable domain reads DGGITQSPKYLFRKEGQNVTLSCEQNLNHDAMYWYRQDPGQGLRLIYYSQIVNDFQKGDIAEGYSVSREKKESFPLTVTSAQKNPTAFYLCASIQAGRGYGYTFGSGTRLTVV.

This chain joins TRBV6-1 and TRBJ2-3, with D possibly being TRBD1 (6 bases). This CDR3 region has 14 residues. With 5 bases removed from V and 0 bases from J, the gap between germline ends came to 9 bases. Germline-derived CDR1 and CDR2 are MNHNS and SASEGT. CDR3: CASSLRGSTDTQYF. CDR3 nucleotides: TGTGCCAGCAGTCTCAGGGGAAGCACAGATACGCAGTATTTT.

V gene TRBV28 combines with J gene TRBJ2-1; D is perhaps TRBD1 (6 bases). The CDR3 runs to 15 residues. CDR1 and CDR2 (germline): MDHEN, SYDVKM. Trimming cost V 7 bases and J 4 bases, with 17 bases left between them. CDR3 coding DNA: TGTGCCAGCAACAGGGTCGGCTCGGGTTACAATGAGCAGTTCTTC. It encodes CASNRVGSGYNEQFF.

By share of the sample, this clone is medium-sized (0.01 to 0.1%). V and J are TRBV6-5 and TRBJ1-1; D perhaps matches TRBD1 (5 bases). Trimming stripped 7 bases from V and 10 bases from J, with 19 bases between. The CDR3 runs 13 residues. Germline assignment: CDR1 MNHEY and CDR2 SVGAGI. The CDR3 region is CASTTGRGGGAFF. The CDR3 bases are TGTGCCAGCACCACCGGGAGGGGTGGAGGAGCTTTCTTT.

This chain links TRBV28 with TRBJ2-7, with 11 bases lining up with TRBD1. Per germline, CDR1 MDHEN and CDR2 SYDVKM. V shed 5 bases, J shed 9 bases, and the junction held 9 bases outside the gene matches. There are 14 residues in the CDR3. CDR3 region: CASSPGQGDRRQYF. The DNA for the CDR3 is TGTGCCAGCAGTCCGGGACAGGGGGACCGCCGGCAGTACTTC. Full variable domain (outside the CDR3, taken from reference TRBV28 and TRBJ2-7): DVKVTQSSRYLVKRTGEKVFLECVQDMDHENMFWYRQDPGLGLRLIYFSYDVKMKEKGDIPEGYSVSREKKERFSLILESASTNQTSMYLCASSPGQGDRRQYFGPGTRLTVT.

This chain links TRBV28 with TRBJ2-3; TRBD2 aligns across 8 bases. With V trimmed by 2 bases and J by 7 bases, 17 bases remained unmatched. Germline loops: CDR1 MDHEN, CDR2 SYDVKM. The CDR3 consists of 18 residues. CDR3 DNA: TGTGCCAGCAGTTTACCCGTTGTGGGCGGGGGGAGATGGTATACGCAGTATTTT. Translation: CASSLPVVGGGRWYTQYF.

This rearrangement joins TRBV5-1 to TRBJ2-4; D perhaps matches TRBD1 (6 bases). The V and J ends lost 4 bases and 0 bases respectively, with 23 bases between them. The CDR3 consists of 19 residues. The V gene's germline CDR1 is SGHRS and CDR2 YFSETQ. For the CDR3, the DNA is TGCGCCAGCAGCCCCCCGCAGGGGCCCTCAACCCAAGCCAAAAACATTCAGTACTTC. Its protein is CASSPPQGPSTQAKNIQYF.

CDR3 sequence reads: CASSRGLGTDTQYF. The CDR3 DNA is TGTGCCAGTTCGCGGGGGTTGGGGACAGATACGCAGTATTTT. The chain is built from TRBV19 and TRBJ2-3; 7 nucleotides agree with TRBD2. CDR3 size: 14 residues. Germline V gene lookup returns CDR1 LNHDA and CDR2 SQIVND (reference sequence). The junction had 8 bases not matched to a gene; V was cut back by 8 bases and J by 3 bases.

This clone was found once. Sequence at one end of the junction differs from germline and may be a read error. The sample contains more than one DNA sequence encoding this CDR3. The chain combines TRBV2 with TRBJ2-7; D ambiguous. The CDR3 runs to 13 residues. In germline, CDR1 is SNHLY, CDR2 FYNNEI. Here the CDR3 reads CASSVEIPYEQYF. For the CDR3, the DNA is TGTGCCAGCAGTGTGGAGATCCCCTATGAGCAGTACTTC.

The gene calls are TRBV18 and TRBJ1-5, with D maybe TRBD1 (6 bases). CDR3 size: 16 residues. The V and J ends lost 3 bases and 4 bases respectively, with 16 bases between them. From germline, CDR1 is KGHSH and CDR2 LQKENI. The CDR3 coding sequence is TGTGCCAGCTCACCGAGTCGAGGACAGAGTAATCAGCCCCAGCATTTT. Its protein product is CASSPSRGQSNQPQHF.

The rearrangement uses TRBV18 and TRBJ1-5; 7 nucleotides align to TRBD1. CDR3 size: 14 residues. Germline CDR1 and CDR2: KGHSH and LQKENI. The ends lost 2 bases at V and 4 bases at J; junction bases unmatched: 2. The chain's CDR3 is CASSPGQVNQPQHF. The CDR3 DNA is TGTGCCAGCTCACCAGGACAGGTTAATCAGCCCCAGCATTTT. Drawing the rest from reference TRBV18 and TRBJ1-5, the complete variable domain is NAGVMQNPRHLVRRRGQEARLRCSPMKGHSHVYWYRQLPEEGLKFMVYLQKENIIDESGMPKERFSAEFPKEGPSILRIQQVVRGDSAAYFCASSPGQVNQPQHFGDGTRLSIL.

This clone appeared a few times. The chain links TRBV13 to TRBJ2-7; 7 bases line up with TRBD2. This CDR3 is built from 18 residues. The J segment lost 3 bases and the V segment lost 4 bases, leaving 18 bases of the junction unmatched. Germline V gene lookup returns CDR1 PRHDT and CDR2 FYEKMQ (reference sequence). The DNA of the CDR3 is TGTGCCAGCAGCTCCCGAGGTGCGGGAGACGTGGTCCACTACGAGCAGTACTTC. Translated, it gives CASSSRGAGDVVHYEQYF.